This TCR beta chain was identified during a study of blood T cell repertoires in COVID-19. Only in-frame clones appear in the TCRdb table, and some are missing; sequencing was by immunoSEQ multiplex PCR. The data show about 280,000 clones, with around 90% seen just once and 2% to 2.5% held by the top ten. The CDR3 is made up of 15 amino acids. With 4 bases clipped from V and 4 bases from J, the junction kept 6 bases outside the gene matches. Germline loops: CDR1 MNHEY, CDR2 SVGAGI. What was sequenced was peripheral blood. The chain carries TRBV6-5 and TRBJ2-3; 9 nucleotides align to TRBD1. This TCR was sampled from a man aged 50-60 years with acute or convalescent COVID-19. The CDR3 protein is CASSLLQGASDTQYF. The CDR3 bases are TGTGCCAGCAGTTTATTACAGGGGGCATCAGATACGCAGTATTTT.